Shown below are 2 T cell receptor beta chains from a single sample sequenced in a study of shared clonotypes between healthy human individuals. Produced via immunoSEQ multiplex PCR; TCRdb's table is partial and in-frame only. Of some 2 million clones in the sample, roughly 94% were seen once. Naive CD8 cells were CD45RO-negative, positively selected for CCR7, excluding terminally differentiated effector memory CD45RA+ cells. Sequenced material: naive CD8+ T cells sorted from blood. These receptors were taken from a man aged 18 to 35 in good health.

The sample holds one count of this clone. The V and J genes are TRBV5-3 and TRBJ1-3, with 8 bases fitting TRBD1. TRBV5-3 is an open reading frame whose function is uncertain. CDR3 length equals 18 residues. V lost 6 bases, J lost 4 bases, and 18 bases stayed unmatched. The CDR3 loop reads CARTSGQGRLRRGNTIYF. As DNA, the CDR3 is TGTGCCAGAACTTCCGGACAGGGTCGTCTCCGGCGGGGAAACACCATATATTTT.

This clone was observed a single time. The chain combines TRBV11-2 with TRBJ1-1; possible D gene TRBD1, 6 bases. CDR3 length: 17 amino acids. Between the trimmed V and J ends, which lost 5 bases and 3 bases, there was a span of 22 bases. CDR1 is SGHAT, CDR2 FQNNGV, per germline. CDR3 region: CASSQPLVRGGDTEAFF. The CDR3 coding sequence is TGTGCCAGCAGCCAACCGTTGGTCAGGGGCGGGGACACTGAAGCTTTCTTT. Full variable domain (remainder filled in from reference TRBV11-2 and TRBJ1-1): EAGVAQSPRYKIIEKRQSVAFWCNPISGHATLYWYQQILGQGPKLLIQFQNNGVVDDSQLPKDRFSAERLKGVDSTLKIQPAKLEDSAVYLCASSQPLVRGGDTEAFFGQGTRLTVV.